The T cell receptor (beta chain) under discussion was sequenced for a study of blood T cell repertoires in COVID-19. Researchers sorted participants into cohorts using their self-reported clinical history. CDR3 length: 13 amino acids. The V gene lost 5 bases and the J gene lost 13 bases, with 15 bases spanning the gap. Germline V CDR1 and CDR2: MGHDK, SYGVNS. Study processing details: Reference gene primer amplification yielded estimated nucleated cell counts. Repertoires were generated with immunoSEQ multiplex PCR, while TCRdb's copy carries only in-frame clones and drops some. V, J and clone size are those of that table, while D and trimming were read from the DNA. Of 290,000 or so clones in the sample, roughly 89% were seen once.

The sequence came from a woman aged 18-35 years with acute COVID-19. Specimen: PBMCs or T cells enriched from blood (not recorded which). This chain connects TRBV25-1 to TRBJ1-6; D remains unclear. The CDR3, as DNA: TGTGCCAGCAGTTCCAACATGAATACGCCCCTCCACTTT. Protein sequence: CASSSNMNTPLHF. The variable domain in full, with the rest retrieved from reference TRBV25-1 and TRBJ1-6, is EADIYQTPRYLVIGTGKKITLECSQTMGHDKMYWYQQDPGMELHLIHYSYGVNSTEKGDLSSESTVSRIRTEHFPLTLESARPSHTSQYLCASSSNMNTPLHFGNGTRLTVT.